This entry lists 7 T cell receptor beta chains sequenced from one sample in a study of neurological immune-mediated disorders. TCRdb re-derived calls from the 5' RACE reads in MiXCR, one entry per CDR3 protein. This sample has about 70,000 distinct CDR3 sequences, with 4.5% to 6% found just once. Sequenced material: PBMCs. The receptors originated from a woman in her 70s with multiple sclerosis.

This clonotype was picked up many times. J is TRBJ2-3 and V is TRBV7-7, with TRBD1 as a possible D gene (6 bases). V was pared by 3 bases and J by 5 bases, with 9 bases between. The germline V gene encodes CDR1 SSHAT and CDR2 FNYEAQ (reference sequence). The CDR3 extends over 13 amino acids. The CDR3 nucleotides are TGTGCCAGCAGCTTGCAAGGGGGAGATACGCAGTATTTT. The encoded protein is CASSLQGGDTQYF.

This clonotype was recorded at least ten times. The chain uses TRBV5-1 and TRBJ1-1; tentative D call: TRBD1 (5 bases). Germline loops: CDR1 SGHRS, CDR2 YFSETQ. CDR3 length: 13 residues. Trimming left V 4 bases short and J 0 bases short, with 7 bases between. The CDR3 DNA sequence: TGCGCCAGCAGCGCGACAGTGAACACTGAAGCTTTCTTT. This translates into CASSATVNTEAFF.

This clonotype occurred many times. Written as DNA, the CDR3 is TGCGCCAGCAGCTTGGTCGCGGGAGCGTCCTACAATGAGCAGTTCTTC. Protein: CASSLVAGASYNEQFF. The gene calls are TRBV5-1 and TRBJ2-1; TRBD2 aligns across 7 bases. The CDR3 loop spans 16 amino acids. V shed 0 bases and J 1 base; nucleotides not matched to a gene: 4. Germline lookup yields CDR1 SGHRS and CDR2 YFSETQ. The full variable domain, completed using reference TRBV5-1 and TRBJ2-1, is KAGVTQTPRYLIKTRGQQVTLSCSPISGHRSVSWYQQTPGQGLQFLFEYFSETQRNKGNFPGRFSGRQFSNSRSEMNVSTLELGDSALYLCASSLVAGASYNEQFFGPGTRLTVL.

This clonotype came up many times. The DNA of the CDR3 is TGCAGTGCAAGCCCGCTAGCGGGAGGGCCTTCATACAATGAGCAGTTCTTC. This translates into CSASPLAGGPSYNEQFF. The V and J genes are TRBV20-1 and TRBJ2-1; 12 bases are a match to TRBD2. This CDR3 spans 17 amino acids. V shed 6 bases and J 4 bases; nucleotides not matched to a gene: 13. CDR1 and CDR2 (germline): DFQATT, SNEGSKA (reference sequence).

This clonotype was detected many times. The CDR3 is CASSLLPTTYEQYF. CDR3 DNA: TGTGCCAGCAGCTTGTTGCCGACAACCTACGAGCAGTACTTC. J is TRBJ2-7 and V is TRBV7-2; D unresolved. This CDR3 has 14 residues. Germline CDR1 SGHTA, CDR2 FQGNSA. Trimming removed 3 bases at V and 2 bases at J, with 11 bases between.

The table lists this clonotype with a count of one. A much larger clonotype is one base distant, so this may be a read error. The V and J genes are TRBV10-3 and TRBJ2-7, with D hard to call. Germline lookup yields CDR1 ENHRY and CDR2 SYGVKD. This CDR3 spans 12 amino acids. V lost 11 bases and J lost 3, with 14 bases in between. DNA for the CDR3: TGTGCCGCTTCTCGCACCTACTACGAGCAGTACTTC. Residues: CAASRTYYEQYF.

This clonotype came up many times. This chain links TRBV7-2 with TRBJ2-5; 8 bases are shared with TRBD2. Germline trimming cut 3 bases from V and 5 bases from J; bases unmatched to any gene: 11. This CDR3 spans 16 amino acids. Looked up from germline, CDR1 is SGHTA and CDR2 is FQGNSA. The CDR3 DNA reads TGTGCCAGCAGCTTGGGCGTCGGGAGGGCCGGGGAGACCCAGTACTTC. This encodes CASSLGVGRAGETQYF.